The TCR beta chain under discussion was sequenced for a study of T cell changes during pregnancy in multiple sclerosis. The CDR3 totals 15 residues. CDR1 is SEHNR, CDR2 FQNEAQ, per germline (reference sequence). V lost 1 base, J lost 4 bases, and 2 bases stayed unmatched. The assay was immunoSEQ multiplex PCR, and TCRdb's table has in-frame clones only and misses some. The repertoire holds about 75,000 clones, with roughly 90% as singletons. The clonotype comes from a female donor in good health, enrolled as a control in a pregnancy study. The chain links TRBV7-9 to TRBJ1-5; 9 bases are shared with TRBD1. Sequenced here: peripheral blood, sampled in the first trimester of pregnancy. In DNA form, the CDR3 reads TGTGCCAGCAGCTTAGGGACAGGGGCTAATCAGCCCCAGCATTTT. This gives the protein CASSLGTGANQPQHF.